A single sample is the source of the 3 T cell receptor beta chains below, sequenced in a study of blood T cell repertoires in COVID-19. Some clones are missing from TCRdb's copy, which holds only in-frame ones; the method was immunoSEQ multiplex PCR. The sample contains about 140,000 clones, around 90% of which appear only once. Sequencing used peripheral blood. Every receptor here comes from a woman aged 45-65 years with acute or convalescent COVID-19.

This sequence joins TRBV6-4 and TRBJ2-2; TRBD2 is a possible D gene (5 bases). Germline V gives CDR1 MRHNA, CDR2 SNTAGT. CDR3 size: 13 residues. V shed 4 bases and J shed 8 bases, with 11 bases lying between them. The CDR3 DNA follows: TGTGCCAGCAGTGGCGATACGGGAGGGGAGCTGTTTTTT. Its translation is CASSGDTGGELFF.

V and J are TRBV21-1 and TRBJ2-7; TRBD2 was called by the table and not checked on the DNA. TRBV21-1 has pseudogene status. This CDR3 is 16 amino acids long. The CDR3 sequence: CASSKELAGITYEQYF. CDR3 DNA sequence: TGTGCCAGCAGCAAAGAGCTAGCGGGAATTACCTACGAGCAGTACTTC.

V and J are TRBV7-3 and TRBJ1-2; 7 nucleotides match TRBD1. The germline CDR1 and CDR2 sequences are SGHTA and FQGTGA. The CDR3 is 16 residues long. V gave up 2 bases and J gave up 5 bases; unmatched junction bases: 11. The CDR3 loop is CASSLATGTGVYGYTF. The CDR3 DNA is TGTGCCAGCAGCTTAGCGACAGGGACGGGGGTATATGGCTACACCTTC.